The rows below give T cell receptor beta chains drawn from one sample of a study of shared clonotypes between healthy human individuals. Profiling relied on immunoSEQ multiplex PCR, and the TCRdb table lists in-frame clones only, not all of them. The table has about 2.4 million clones, roughly 93% seen once. What was sequenced was naive CD4+ T cells from PBMCs. These receptors came from a man aged 18 to 30 in good health. Some clones in this sample may be carry-over from other donors' samples. Each CDR3 is given without its conserved first and last residue. A D gene is named only where the DNA matches it firmly.

v_call	d_call	j_call	cdr3_aa
TRBV6-1	.	TRBJ1-5	ASSEVAGSYQPQH
TRBV13	TRBD2	.	ASSLTGLGSYEQY
TRBV11-3	.	TRBJ2-2	ASSLVGSANTGELF
TRBV28	TRBD1	TRBJ1-4	ASGLTGVYEKLF
TRBV6-5	TRBD1	TRBJ1-2	ASSYRAGGDYGYT
TRBV4-3	.	TRBJ2-5	ASSQEAAQETQY
TRBV27	.	TRBJ2-7	ASTARGGGAYEQY
TRBV9	.	TRBJ1-1	ASSVDIRGEEAF
TRBV28	TRBD1	TRBJ2-4	ASSFSGTGKNIQY
TRBV7-9	.	TRBJ2-7	ASSLVGGAYEQY
TRBV11-2	TRBD1	TRBJ1-1	ASSLRQGAFNTEAF
TRBV28	.	TRBJ2-1	AGRRDPYNEQF
TRBV5-1	.	TRBJ1-1	ASSPTEGRNTEAF
TRBV11-2	.	TRBJ1-6	ASSRNRDSPLH
TRBV28	TRBD1	TRBJ2-7	ASTWTGSYEQY
TRBV7-2	TRBD1	TRBJ1-5	ASSLEGQGHGSNQPQH
TRBV9	.	TRBJ2-2	ASSVQFLANTGELF
TRBV27	TRBD1	TRBJ1-2	ASSLSGQGFWYGYT
TRBV5-1	.	TRBJ1-3	ASSLGGLDTIY
TRBV6-5	.	TRBJ2-3	ASSYPLGNLDTQY
TRBV5-1	.	TRBJ1-5	ASSPDPEFNQPQH
TRBV6-1	.	TRBJ1-3	ASSEGSSGNTIY
TRBV9	.	TRBJ1-4	ASSVGPGVRNEKLF
TRBV28	.	TRBJ1-3	ASSFSDITGNTIY
TRBV5-4	.	TRBJ2-7	ASSFGSVRPA
TRBV6-5	.	.	ATTNPGAYEQY
TRBV2	.	TRBJ2-5	ASRRTGLGVGTQY
TRBV11-2	.	TRBJ1-5	ASSLGQSRQPQH
TRBV4-2	.	TRBJ1-2	ASSQDLKQGNGYT
TRBV6-4	.	TRBJ2-3	ASSDRGGVSTDTQY
TRBV29-1	.	TRBJ2-5	SVVGGGQGTQY
TRBV7-9	.	TRBJ1-2	ASSPRNTLGYT
TRBV5-4	TRBD2	TRBJ2-1	ASSPGRTSAYNEQF
TRBV10-1	.	TRBJ2-2	ASTGPSTGELF
TRBV2	.	TRBJ2-6	ASRKDRPGANVLT
TRBV2	.	TRBJ1-1	ASSGGSNTEAF
TRBV4-3	TRBD1	TRBJ1-4	ASSQDSAGGVGKLF
TRBV28	.	TRBJ1-5	ASSLSAGVYSNQPQH
TRBV5-1	TRBD1	TRBJ1-2	ASSPDSGTGVDGYT
TRBV19	.	TRBJ2-5	ASSRSGEETQY
TRBV7-2	.	TRBJ1-1	ASSPKVGREAF
TRBV9	TRBD1	TRBJ1-4	ASSPWDRAGEKLF
TRBV14	TRBD1	TRBJ1-2	ASSQLETGKNYGYT
TRBV6-6	.	TRBJ2-7	ASSYRGHGHEQY
TRBV10-1	.	TRBJ2-2	ASTQMEGGELF
TRBV28	.	TRBJ1-2	ASSPPGTLYGYT
TRBV2	.	TRBJ1-3	ASSGSQGSGNTIY
TRBV14	.	TRBJ1-1	ASSQDRSPDEAF
TRBV28	.	TRBJ2-1	ASSPMELSSYNEQF
TRBV5-6	TRBD1	TRBJ1-5	ASSRTGGDNQPQH
TRBV6-5	TRBD1	TRBJ2-4	ASSPDRGRVNIQY
TRBV5-1	TRBD2	TRBJ2-3	ASVGLAGTDTQY
TRBV6-5	.	TRBJ2-7	ASSYSQAFTYEQY